This T cell receptor (beta chain) was obtained from a study of cytomegalovirus exposure and HLA in healthy donors. Notes on the study in general: In vitro data verified a few CMV-associated chains as specific for CMV antigens.

From germline, CDR1 is MNHNY and CDR2 SVGAGI (reference sequence). CDR3 length: 13 residues. The PCR employed 60 Vbeta primers together with 13 Jbeta primers. The protocol was immunoSEQ multiplex PCR, while the TCRdb copy is restricted to in-frame clones and leaves out a portion. The sample shows about 87,000 clones, 74% of them seen only once. In the case of this clone: Antigen unknown. A read error may account for a junction end that differs from germline.

The J gene is TRBJ1-6, the V gene TRBV6-6; maybe TRBD1 (5 bases). Sample: PBMCs. This TCR derives from a man aged 25 to 40 in good health and CMV-seropositive. CDR3 sequence: CASSARENSPLNF. As DNA, the CDR3 is TGTGCCAGCAGTGCCAGGGAAAATTCACCCCTCAACTTT.